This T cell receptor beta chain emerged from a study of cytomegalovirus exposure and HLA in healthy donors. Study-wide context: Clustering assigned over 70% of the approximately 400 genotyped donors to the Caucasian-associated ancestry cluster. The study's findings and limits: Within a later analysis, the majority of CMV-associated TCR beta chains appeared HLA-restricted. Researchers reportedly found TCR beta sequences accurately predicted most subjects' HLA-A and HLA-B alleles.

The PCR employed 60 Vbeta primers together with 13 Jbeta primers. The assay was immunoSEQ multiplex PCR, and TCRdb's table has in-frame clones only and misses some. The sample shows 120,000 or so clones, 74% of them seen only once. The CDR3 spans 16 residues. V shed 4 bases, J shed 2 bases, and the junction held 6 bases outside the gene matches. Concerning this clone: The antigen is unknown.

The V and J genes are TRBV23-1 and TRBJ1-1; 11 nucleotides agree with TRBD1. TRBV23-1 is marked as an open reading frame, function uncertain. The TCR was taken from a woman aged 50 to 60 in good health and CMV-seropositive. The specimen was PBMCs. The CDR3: CASSPTGTGGNTEAFF. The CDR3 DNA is TGCGCCAGCAGTCCCACCGGGACAGGGGGAAACACTGAAGCTTTCTTT.